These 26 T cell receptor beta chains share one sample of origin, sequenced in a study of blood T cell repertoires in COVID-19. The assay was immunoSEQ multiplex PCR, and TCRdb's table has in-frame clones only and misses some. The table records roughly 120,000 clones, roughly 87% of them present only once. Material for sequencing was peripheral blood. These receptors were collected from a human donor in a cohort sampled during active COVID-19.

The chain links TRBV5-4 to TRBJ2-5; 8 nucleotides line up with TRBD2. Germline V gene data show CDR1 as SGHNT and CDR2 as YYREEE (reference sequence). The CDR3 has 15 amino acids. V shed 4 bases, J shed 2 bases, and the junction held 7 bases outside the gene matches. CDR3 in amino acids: CASSQSLAGQETQYF. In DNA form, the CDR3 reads TGTGCCAGCAGCCAATCCTTAGCGGGACAAGAGACCCAGTACTTC.

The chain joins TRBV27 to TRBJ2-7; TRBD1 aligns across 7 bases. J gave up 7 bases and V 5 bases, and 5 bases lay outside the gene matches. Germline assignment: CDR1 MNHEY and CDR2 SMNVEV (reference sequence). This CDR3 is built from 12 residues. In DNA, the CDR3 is TGTGCCAGCAGTCCCCAGGGGGTGGAGCAGTACTTC. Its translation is CASSPQGVEQYF.

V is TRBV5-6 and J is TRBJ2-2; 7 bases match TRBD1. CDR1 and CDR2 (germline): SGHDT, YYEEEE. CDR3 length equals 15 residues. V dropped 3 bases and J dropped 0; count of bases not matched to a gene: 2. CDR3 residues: CASSSGQANTGELFF. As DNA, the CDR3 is TGTGCCAGCAGCTCCGGACAGGCGAACACCGGGGAGCTGTTTTTT. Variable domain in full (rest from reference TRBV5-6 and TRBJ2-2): DAGVTQSPTHLIKTRGQQVTLRCSPKSGHDTVSWYQQALGQGPQFIFQYYEEEERQRGNFPDRFSGHQFPNYSSELNVNALLLGDSALYLCASSSGQANTGELFFGEGSRLTVL.

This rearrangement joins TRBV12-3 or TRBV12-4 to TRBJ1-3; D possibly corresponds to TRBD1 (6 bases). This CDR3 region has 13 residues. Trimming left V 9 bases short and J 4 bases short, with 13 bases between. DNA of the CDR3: TGTGCCAGGCTACAGGGATGGGGAAACACCATATATTTT. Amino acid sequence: CARLQGWGNTIYF.

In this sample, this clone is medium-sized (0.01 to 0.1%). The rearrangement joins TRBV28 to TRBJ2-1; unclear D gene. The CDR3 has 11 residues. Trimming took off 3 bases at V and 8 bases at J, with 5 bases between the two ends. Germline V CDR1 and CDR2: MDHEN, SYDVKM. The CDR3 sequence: CASSFIDEQFF. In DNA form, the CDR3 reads TGTGCCAGCAGTTTTATTGATGAGCAGTTCTTC. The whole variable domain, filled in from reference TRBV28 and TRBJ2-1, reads DVKVTQSSRYLVKRTGEKVFLECVQDMDHENMFWYRQDPGLGLRLIYFSYDVKMKEKGDIPEGYSVSREKKERFSLILESASTNQTSMYLCASSFIDEQFFGPGTRLTVL.

The CDR3 here is CASKRTSGAQETQYF. The CDR3 bases are TGTGCCAGCAAAAGGACTAGCGGAGCCCAAGAGACCCAGTACTTC. This chain joins TRBV2 and TRBJ2-5; 10 nucleotides line up with TRBD2. The germline V gene encodes CDR1 SNHLY and CDR2 FYNNEI. This CDR3 spans 15 amino acids. The J segment lost 1 base and the V segment lost 7 bases, leaving 6 bases of the junction unmatched.

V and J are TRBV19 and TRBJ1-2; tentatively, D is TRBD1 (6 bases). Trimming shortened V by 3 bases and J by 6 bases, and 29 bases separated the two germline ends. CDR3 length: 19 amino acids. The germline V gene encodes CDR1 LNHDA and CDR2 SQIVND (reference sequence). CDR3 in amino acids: CASSIREGDIGRSVHGYTF. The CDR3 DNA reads TGTGCCAGTAGTATTCGCGAGGGGGACATCGGGAGGAGTGTCCATGGCTACACCTTC.

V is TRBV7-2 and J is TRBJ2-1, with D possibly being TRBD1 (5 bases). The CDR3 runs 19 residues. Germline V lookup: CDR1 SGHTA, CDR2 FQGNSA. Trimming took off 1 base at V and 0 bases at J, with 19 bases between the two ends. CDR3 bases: TGTGCCAGCAGCTTAGACCTTAGTAGACAGATCGGCTCCTACAATGAGCAGTTCTTC. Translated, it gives CASSLDLSRQIGSYNEQFF. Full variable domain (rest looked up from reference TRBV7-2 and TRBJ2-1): GAGVSQSPSNKVTEKGKDVELRCDPISGHTALYWYRQSLGQGLEFLIYFQGNSAPDKSGLPSDRFSAERTGGSVSTLTIQRTQQEDSAVYLCASSLDLSRQIGSYNEQFFGPGTRLTVL.

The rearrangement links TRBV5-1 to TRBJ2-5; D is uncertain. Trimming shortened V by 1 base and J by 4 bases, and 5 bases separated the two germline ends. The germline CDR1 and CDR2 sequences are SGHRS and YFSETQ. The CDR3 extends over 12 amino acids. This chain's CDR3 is CASSLMRETQYF. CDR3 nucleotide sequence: TGCGCCAGCAGCTTGATGAGAGAGACCCAGTACTTC.

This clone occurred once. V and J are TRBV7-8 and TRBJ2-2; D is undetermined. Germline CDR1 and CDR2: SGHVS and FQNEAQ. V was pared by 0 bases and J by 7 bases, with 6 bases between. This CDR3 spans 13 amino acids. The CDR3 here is CASSLAASGELFF. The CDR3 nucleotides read TGTGCCAGCAGCTTAGCGGCCAGCGGGGAGCTGTTTTTT.

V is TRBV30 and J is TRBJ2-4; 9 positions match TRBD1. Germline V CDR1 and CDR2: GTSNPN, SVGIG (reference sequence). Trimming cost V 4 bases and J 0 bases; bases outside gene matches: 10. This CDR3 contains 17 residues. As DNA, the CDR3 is TGTGCCTGGAACCGGGACAGGGTAAATATAGCCAAAAACATTCAGTACTTC. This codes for CAWNRDRVNIAKNIQYF.

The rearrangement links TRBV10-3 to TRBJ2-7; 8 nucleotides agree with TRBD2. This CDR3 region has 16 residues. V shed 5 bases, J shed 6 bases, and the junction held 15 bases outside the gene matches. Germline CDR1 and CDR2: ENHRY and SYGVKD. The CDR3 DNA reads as TGTGCCATCAGTCGCGTCATGGCGGGAGGTGAGTTCGAGCAGTACTTC. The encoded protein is CAISRVMAGGEFEQYF.

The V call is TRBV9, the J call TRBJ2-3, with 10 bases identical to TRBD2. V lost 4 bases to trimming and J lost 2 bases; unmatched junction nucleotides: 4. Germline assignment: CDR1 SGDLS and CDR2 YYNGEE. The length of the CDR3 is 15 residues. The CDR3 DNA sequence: TGTGCCAGCAGCCGGACTAGCGGACTCACAGATACGCAGTATTTT. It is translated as CASSRTSGLTDTQYF. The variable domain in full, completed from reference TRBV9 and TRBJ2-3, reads DSGVTQTPKHLITATGQRVTLRCSPRSGDLSVYWYQQSLDQGLQFLIQYYNGEERAKGNILERFSAQQFPDLHSELNLSSLELGDSALYFCASSRTSGLTDTQYFGPGTRLTVL.

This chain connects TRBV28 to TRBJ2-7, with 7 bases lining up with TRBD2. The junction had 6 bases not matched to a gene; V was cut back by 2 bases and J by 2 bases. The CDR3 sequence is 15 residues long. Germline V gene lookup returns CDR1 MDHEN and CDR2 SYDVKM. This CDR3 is CASSLAAGAPYEQYF. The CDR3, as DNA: TGTGCCAGCAGTTTAGCGGCGGGAGCCCCCTACGAGCAGTACTTC.

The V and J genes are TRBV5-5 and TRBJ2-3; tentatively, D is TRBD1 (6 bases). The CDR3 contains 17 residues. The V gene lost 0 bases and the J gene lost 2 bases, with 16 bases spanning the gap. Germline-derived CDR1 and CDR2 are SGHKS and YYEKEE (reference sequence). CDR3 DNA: TGTGCCAGCAGCTTGGTAGGGTCCAGGGGTGTCACAGATACGCAGTATTTT. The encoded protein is CASSLVGSRGVTDTQYF.

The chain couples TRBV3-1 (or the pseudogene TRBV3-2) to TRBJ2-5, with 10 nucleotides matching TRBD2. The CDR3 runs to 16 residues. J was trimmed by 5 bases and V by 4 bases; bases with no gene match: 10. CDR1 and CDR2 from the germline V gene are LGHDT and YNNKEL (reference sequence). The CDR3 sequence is CASSLGAGGPGETQYF. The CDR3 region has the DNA TGTGCCAGCAGCCTTGGAGCGGGAGGGCCCGGGGAGACCCAGTACTTC.

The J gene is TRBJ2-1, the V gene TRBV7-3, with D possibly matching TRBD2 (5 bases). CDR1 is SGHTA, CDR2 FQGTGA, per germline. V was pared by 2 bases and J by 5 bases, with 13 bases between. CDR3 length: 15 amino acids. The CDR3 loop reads CASSLSSGPHNEQFF. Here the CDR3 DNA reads TGTGCCAGCAGCTTATCCAGCGGCCCACACAATGAGCAGTTCTTC.

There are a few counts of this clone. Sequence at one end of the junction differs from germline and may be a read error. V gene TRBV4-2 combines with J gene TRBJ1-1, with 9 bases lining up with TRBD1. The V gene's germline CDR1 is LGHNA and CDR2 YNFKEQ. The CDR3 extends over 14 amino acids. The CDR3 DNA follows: TGTGCCAGCAGCCAGAGTGGGACAGGGAGTGAAACTTTCTTT. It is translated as CASSQSGTGSETFF.

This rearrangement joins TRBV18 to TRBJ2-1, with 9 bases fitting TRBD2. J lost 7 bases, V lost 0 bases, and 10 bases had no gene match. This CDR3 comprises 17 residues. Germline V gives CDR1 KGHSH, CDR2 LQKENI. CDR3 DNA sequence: TGTGCCAGCTCACCACCGGGGACTAGCAGGCTACGGAATGAGCAGTTCTTC. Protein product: CASSPPGTSRLRNEQFF.

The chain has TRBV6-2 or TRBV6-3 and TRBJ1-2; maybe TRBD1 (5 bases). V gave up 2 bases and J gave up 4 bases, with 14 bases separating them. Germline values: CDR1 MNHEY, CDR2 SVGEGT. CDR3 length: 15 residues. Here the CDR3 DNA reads TGTGCCAGCAGTTACCGCGCCGGGGGTATCTATGGCTACACCTTC. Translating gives CASSYRAGGIYGYTF.

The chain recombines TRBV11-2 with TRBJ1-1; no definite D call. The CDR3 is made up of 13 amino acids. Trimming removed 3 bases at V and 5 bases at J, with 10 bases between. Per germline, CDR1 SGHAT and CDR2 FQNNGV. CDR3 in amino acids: CASSLYVETEAFF. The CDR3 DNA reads TGTGCCAGCAGCTTGTATGTAGAGACTGAAGCTTTCTTT. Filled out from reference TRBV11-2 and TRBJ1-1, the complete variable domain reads EAGVAQSPRYKIIEKRQSVAFWCNPISGHATLYWYQQILGQGPKLLIQFQNNGVVDDSQLPKDRFSAERLKGVDSTLKIQPAKLEDSAVYLCASSLYVETEAFFGQGTRLTVV.

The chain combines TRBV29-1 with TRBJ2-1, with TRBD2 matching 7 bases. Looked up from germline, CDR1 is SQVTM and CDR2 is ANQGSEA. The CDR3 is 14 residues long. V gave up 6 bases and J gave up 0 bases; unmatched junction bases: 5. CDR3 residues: CSVHPSGSYNEQFF. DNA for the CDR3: TGCAGCGTACATCCTAGCGGCTCCTACAATGAGCAGTTCTTC.

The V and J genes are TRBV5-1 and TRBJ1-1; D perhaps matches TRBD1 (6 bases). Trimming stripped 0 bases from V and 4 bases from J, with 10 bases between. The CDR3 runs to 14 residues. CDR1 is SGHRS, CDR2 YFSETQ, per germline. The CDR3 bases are TGCGCCAGCAGCTTGGAAGCAGGGGTCACTGAAGCTTTCTTT. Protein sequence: CASSLEAGVTEAFF.

Here the CDR3 DNA reads TGTGCCAGCAGCCCAGGGGTCGGCAGAGCCTACGAGCAGTACTTC. As protein: CASSPGVGRAYEQYF. This rearrangement joins TRBV11-2 to TRBJ2-7; D possibly corresponds to TRBD1 (6 bases). This CDR3 region has 15 residues. The V end was cut by 5 bases, the J end by 2 bases, with 16 bases between. Germline values: CDR1 SGHAT, CDR2 FQNNGV.

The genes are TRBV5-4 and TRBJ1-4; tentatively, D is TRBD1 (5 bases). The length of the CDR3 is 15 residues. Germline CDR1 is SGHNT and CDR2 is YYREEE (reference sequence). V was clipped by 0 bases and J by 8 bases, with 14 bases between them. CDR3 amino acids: CASSLGGGAGEKLFF. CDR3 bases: TGTGCCAGCAGCTTGGGAGGAGGGGCTGGGGAAAAACTGTTTTTT.

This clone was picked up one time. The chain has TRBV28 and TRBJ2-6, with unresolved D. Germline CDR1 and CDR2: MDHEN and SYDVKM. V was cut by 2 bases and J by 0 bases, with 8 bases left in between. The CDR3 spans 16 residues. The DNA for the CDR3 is TGTGCCAGCAGTTTAGTACCTAGCTCTGGGGCCAACGTCCTGACTTTC. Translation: CASSLVPSSGANVLTF.